Following are 16 T cell receptor beta chains from one sample sequenced in a study of T cell responses to AZD1222 COVID-19 vaccine. Assay: immunoSEQ multiplex PCR; the TCRdb copy retains only in-frame clones and omits some. Of 75,000 to 100,000 clones in the sample, 80% to 90% were seen once. Sequenced here: peripheral blood, sampled on day 0 of MenACWY control vaccination. Receptors originate from an adult in good health.

The chain couples TRBV4-2 to TRBJ2-4; 9 bases map to TRBD1. The CDR3 consists of 15 residues. Trimming removed 6 bases from V and 4 bases from J; junction bases left unmatched: 7. CDR1 and CDR2 (germline): LGHNA, YNFKEQ. DNA for the CDR3: TGTGCCAGCAGTCACGGAGGACAGGGGAAAAACATTCAGTACTTC. It translates to CASSHGGQGKNIQYF.

This rearrangement joins TRBV5-6 to TRBJ1-2; D remains unclear. CDR1 and CDR2 from the germline V gene are SGHDT and YYEEEE. V lost 4 bases to trimming and J lost 7 bases, with 14 bases between them. The CDR3 loop spans 13 amino acids. CDR3 loop: CASSPRTYRGYTF. The CDR3 coding sequence is TGTGCCAGCAGCCCACGGACTTACCGTGGCTACACCTTC.

The chain carries TRBV18 and TRBJ2-2; tentatively, D is TRBD1 (5 bases). The germline V and J ends were trimmed by 1 base and 4 bases, with 13 bases remaining between them. This CDR3 is built from 16 residues. Germline V CDR1 and CDR2: KGHSH, LQKENI. In DNA form, the CDR3 reads TGTGCCAGCTCACCACTACAAACACAGGCCACCGGGGAGCTGTTTTTT. It specifies CASSPLQTQATGELFF.

Of note for this clone: At one boundary the junction diverges from the germline segment, which might be a read error. The rearrangement links TRBV30 to TRBJ2-3; 9 bases match TRBD2. The CDR3 has 12 amino acids. The germline V gene has CDR1 GTSNPN and CDR2 SVGIG (reference sequence). Written as DNA, the CDR3 is TGTGCCTGGAGTGTACCCGGGACTAGCTCGCATTTT. As protein: CAWSVPGTSSHF.

This chain joins TRBV19 and TRBJ2-5; a weak D match, TRBD2 (5 bases). Germline CDR1 reads LNHDA; CDR2 reads SQIVND (reference sequence). The V end was cut by 3 bases, the J end by 0 bases, with 5 bases between. CDR3 length equals 13 residues. Here the CDR3 DNA reads TGTGCCAGTAGTATCGGGAACCAAGAGACCCAGTACTTC. It is translated as CASSIGNQETQYF.

The chain is built from TRBV7-8 and TRBJ2-1; D may be TRBD1 (5 bases). The CDR3 consists of 12 residues. CDR1 is SGHVS, CDR2 FQNEAQ, per germline. Trimming left V 6 bases short and J 5 bases short, with 8 bases between. The CDR3 is CASRTEHNEQFF. CDR3 DNA: TGTGCCAGCAGGACAGAACACAATGAGCAGTTCTTC.

The rearrangement links TRBV6-5 to TRBJ1-1, with 8 bases that match TRBD1. Germline lookup yields CDR1 MNHEY and CDR2 SVGAGI. The CDR3 runs 16 residues. V shed 4 bases and J 5 bases; nucleotides not matched to a gene: 12. CDR3 sequence (DNA): TGTGCCAGCAGTTCCGCCACCAGGGGGCGAGGAACTGAAGCTTTCTTT. Its translation is CASSSATRGRGTEAFF.

V gene TRBV6-2 or TRBV6-3 combines with J gene TRBJ2-6, with 8 bases lining up with TRBD2. The CDR3 loop spans 19 amino acids. Germline V gene data show CDR1 as MNHEY and CDR2 as SVGEGT. V dropped 2 bases and J dropped 0; count of bases not matched to a gene: 9. The CDR3 protein is CASSYLRGGALSGANVLTF. CDR3 DNA: TGTGCCAGCAGTTACCTTCGGGGGGGTGCTCTCTCTGGGGCCAACGTCCTGACTTTC.

The J gene is TRBJ2-1, the V gene TRBV7-2; TRBD2 matches at 13 bases. CDR3 length: 16 residues. CDR1 is SGHTA, CDR2 FQGNSA, per germline. Trimming at V came to 5 bases and at J to 9 bases, leaving 10 bases not matched to a gene. CDR3 sequence: CASSPPGLAGYGEQFF. Here the CDR3 DNA reads TGTGCCAGCAGCCCCCCGGGACTAGCGGGGTACGGTGAGCAGTTCTTC.

CDR3 bases: TGTGCCAGCAGCGGGGTGATGAACACTGAAGCTTTCTTT. As protein: CASSGVMNTEAFF. The J gene is TRBJ1-1, the V gene TRBV27, with D unresolved. The V end lost 6 bases, the J end lost 0 bases, and 8 bases lay between the germline ends. The CDR3 sequence is 13 residues long. Germline V gives CDR1 MNHEY, CDR2 SMNVEV (reference sequence).

The table lists this clone with a count of one. V gene TRBV5-1 combines with J gene TRBJ2-1; 7 nucleotides line up with TRBD2. This CDR3 contains 12 residues. With 8 bases clipped from V and 7 bases from J, the junction kept 6 bases outside the gene matches. The germline CDR1 and CDR2 sequences are SGHRS and YFSETQ. CDR3 DNA sequence: TGCGCCAGTCAGCGGGGAGGTAATGAGCAGTTCTTC. Translating gives CASQRGGNEQFF.

The rearrangement links TRBV27 to TRBJ1-2; D is possibly TRBD1 (5 bases). V lost 3 bases and J lost 3, with 11 bases in between. This CDR3 is 14 amino acids long. Germline CDR1 reads MNHEY; CDR2 reads SMNVEV (reference sequence). The CDR3 bases are TGTGCCAGCAGTTTCATAGGGGAGGACTATGGCTACACCTTC. Encoded protein: CASSFIGEDYGYTF.

The rearrangement uses TRBV5-5 and TRBJ2-7; D possibly uses TRBD1 or TRBD2 (6 bases each). Trimming took 3 bases from V and 4 from J, leaving 17 bases between them. The CDR3 totals 15 residues. The germline V gene has CDR1 SGHKS and CDR2 YYEKEE (reference sequence). The CDR3: CASSYEGGATYEQYF. CDR3 sequence (DNA): TGTGCCAGCAGCTATGAGGGGGGCGCTACGTACGAGCAGTACTTC.

Note on this clone: Its ends do not fully match the called genes, so a read error is possible. The chain employs TRBV5-8 and TRBJ2-7; 9 nucleotides align to TRBD1. The CDR3 sequence is 14 residues long. Germline V gives CDR1 SGHTS, CDR2 YDEGEE. CDR3 nucleotides: TGTGCCAGCAGCTTAGATGACAGGGGGTACGGGCAGTACTTC. Its protein product is CASSLDDRGYGQYF.

This chain links TRBV6-6 with TRBJ1-2, with D maybe TRBD1 (6 bases). Trimming cost V 5 bases and J 2 bases, with 9 bases left between them. Germline CDR1 reads MNHNY; CDR2 reads SVGAGI (reference sequence). The CDR3 totals 13 residues. The CDR3 is CASSLTGNYGYTF. CDR3 bases: TGTGCCAGCAGTCTCACAGGGAACTATGGCTACACCTTC.

This clone is a singleton in its sample. The chain employs TRBV29-1 and TRBJ1-1, with D perhaps matching TRBD1 (5 bases). The CDR3 loop spans 11 amino acids. Trimming removed 3 bases from V and 5 bases from J, with 7 bases in between. The V gene's germline CDR1 is SQVTM and CDR2 ANQGSEA. CDR3 sequence (DNA): TGCAGCGTTGAGGAGGGGACTGAAGCTTTCTTT. This gives the protein CSVEEGTEAFF.